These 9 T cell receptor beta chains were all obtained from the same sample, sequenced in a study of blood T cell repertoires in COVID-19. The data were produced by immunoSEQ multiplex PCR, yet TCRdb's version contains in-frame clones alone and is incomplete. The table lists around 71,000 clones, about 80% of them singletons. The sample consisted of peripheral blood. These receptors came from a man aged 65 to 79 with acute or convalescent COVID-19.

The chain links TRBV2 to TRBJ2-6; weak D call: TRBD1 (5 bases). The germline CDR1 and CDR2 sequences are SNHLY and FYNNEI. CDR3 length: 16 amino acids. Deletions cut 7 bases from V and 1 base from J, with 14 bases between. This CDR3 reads CASTGRASSGANVLTF. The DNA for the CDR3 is TGTGCCAGCACAGGCAGGGCCTCTTCTGGGGCCAACGTCCTGACTTTC.

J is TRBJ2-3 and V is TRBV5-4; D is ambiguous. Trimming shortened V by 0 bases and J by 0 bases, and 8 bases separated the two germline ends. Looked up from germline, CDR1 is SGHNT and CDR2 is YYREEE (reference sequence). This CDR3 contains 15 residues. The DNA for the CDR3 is TGTGCCAGCAGCTTGGAGATGACAAGCACAGATACGCAGTATTTT. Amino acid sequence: CASSLEMTSTDTQYF.

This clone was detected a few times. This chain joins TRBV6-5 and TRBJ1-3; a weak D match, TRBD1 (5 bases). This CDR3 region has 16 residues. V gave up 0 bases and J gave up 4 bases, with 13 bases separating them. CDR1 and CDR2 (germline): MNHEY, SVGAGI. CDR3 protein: CASSYSPARAGNTIYF. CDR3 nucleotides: TGTGCCAGCAGTTACTCTCCGGCCAGGGCGGGAAACACCATATATTTT.

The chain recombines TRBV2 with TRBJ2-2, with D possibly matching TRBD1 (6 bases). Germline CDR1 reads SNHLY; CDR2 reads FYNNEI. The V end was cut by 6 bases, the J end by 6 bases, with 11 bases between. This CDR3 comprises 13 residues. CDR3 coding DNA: TGTGCCAGCAGGAGACAGGAGGCCGGGGAGCTGTTTTTT. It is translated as CASRRQEAGELFF.

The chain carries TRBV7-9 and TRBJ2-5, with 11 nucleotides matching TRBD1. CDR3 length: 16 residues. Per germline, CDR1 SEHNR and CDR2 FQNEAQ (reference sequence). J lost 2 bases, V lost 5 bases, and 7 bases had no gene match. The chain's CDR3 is CASSLTGTGGQETQYF. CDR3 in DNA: TGTGCCAGCAGCCTAACCGGGACAGGGGGGCAAGAGACCCAGTACTTC.

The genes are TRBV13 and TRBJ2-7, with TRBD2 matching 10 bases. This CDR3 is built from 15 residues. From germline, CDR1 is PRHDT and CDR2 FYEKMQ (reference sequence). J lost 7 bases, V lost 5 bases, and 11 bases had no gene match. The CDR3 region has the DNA TGTGCCAGCAGCACAGGCGGGCTAGCGGGAGAAGAGCAGTACTTC. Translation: CASSTGGLAGEEQYF.

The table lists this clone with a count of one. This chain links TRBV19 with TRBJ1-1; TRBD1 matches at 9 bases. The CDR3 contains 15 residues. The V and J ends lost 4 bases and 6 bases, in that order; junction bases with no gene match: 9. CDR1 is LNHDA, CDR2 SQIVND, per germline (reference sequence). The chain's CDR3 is CASSTRDREIAEAFF. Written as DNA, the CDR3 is TGTGCCAGTAGTACCCGGGACAGGGAAATCGCTGAAGCTTTCTTT.

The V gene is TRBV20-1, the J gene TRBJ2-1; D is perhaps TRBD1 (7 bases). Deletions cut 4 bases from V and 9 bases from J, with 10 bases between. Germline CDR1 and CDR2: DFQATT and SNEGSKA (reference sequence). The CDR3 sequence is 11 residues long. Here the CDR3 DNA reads TGCAGTGCTAACAGGGGAGGTGAGCAGTTCTTC. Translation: CSANRGGEQFF.

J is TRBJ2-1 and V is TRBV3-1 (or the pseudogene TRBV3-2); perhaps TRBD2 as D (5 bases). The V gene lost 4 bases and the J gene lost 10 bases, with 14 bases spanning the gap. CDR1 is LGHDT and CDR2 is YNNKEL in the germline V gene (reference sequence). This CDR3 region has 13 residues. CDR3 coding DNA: TGTGCCAGCAGCCTGGACCCCGAGGGCGAGCAGTTCTTC. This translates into CASSLDPEGEQFF.